These T cell receptor beta chains were read from a single sample in a study of cytomegalovirus exposure and HLA in healthy donors. TCRdb's table, derived via immunoSEQ multiplex PCR, lists solely in-frame clones and lacks some. This sample has over 200,000 clones, with 77% found just once. Sample: PBMCs. The receptor set was obtained from a woman aged 60-75 years in good health and CMV-seropositive. The CDR3 runs from the conserved cysteine through the conserved F or W. The D gene is left open where the match is weak. The size entry is marked missing in some rows and otherwise reads once, few, many or a size class.

clone_size | j_call | d_call | v_call | cdr3_length | cdr3_aa | cdr3_nt
once | TRBJ2-1 | TRBD1 | TRBV7-6 | 16 | CASSPTQGSGYNEQFF | TGTGCCAGCAGCCCAACACAGGGGTCGGGGTACAATGAGCAGTTCTTC
- | TRBJ1-5 | - | TRBV6-5 | 15 | CASSYSVNSNQPQHF | TGTGCCAGCAGTTATTCCGTAAATAGCAATCAGCCCCAGCATTTT
- | TRBJ2-3 | - | TRBV5-5 | 18 | CASSFRGRADASTDTQYF | TGTGCCAGCAGCTTCCGCGGCAGGGCCGATGCTAGCACAGATACGCAGTATTTT
- | TRBJ2-7 | TRBD2 | TRBV6-1 | 17 | CASSEAPLAGGPYEQYF | TGTGCCAGCAGTGAAGCGCCTTTAGCGGGGGGGCCCTACGAGCAGTACTTC
- | TRBJ2-3 | - | TRBV2 | 11 | CASGRPDTQYF | TGTGCCAGCGGGAGGCCAGATACGCAGTATTTT
few | TRBJ2-3 | - | TRBV5-4 | 15 | CASTIGQRSTDTQYF | TGTGCCAGCACCATCGGACAAAGGAGCACAGATACGCAGTATTTT
- | TRBJ2-7 | TRBD1 | TRBV29-1 | 12 | CSVGQGEGEQYF | TGCAGCGTTGGACAGGGAGAAGGCGAGCAGTACTTC
- | TRBJ2-1 | TRBD2 | TRBV6-5 | 15 | CASSYRLGGNNEQFF | TGTGCCAGCAGTTACCGCCTGGGGGGGAACAATGAGCAGTTCTTC
- | TRBJ1-1 | TRBD1 | TRBV6-1 | 12 | CASSGYRGEAFF | TGTGCCAGCAGTGGTTACAGGGGTGAAGCTTTCTTT
- | TRBJ1-5 | - | TRBV30 | 15 | CAWSVRQVRNQPQHF | TGTGCCTGGAGTGTACGACAGGTTCGCAATCAGCCCCAGCATTTT
- | TRBJ2-1 | TRBD1 | TRBV6-5 | 15 | CASKYGQGSGNEQFF | TGTGCCAGCAAATACGGACAGGGAAGCGGCAATGAGCAGTTCTTC
- | TRBJ2-3 | TRBD2 | TRBV30 | 12 | CAWTGGSDTQYF | TGTGCCTGGACGGGAGGGTCAGATACGCAGTATTTT
- | TRBJ2-4 | TRBD2 | TRBV14 | 15 | CASSQAQAGGNIQYF | TGTGCCAGCAGCCAAGCCCAAGCGGGAGGAAACATTCAGTACTTC
- | TRBJ1-2 | TRBD1 | TRBV10-3 | 15 | CAISGQDRVGYGYTF | TGTGCCATCAGTGGTCAAGACAGGGTCGGCTATGGCTACACCTTC
- | TRBJ2-1 | TRBD1 | TRBV5-1 | 15 | CASSITGQGNNEQFF | TGCGCCAGCAGCATTACTGGACAGGGGAACAATGAGCAGTTCTTC
- | TRBJ2-1 | TRBD2 | TRBV2 | 15 | CASRAPAGTYNEQFF | TGTGCCAGCAGGGCCCCAGCGGGGACGTACAATGAGCAGTTCTTC
- | TRBJ1-1 | - | TRBV5-1 | 14 | CASSLSRVGTEAFF | TGCGCCAGCAGCTTGAGCAGGGTAGGCACTGAAGCTTTCTTT
- | TRBJ1-5 | - | TRBV30 | 11 | CAWSVGGSQHF | TGTGCCTGGAGTGTTGGAGGGTCTCAGCATTTT
- | TRBJ2-2 | TRBD2 | TRBV4-2 | 17 | CASSRILAGTNTGELFF | TGTGCCAGCAGCCGTATACTAGCGGGGACGAACACCGGGGAGCTGTTTTTT
- | TRBJ1-2 | TRBD1 | TRBV2 | 14 | CASSVGRGPYGYTF | TGTGCCAGCAGTGTCGGCAGGGGGCCCTATGGCTACACCTTC
- | TRBJ1-4 | - | TRBV23-1 | 16 | CASSQGAPLVGEKLFF | TGCGCCAGCAGTCAAGGGGCCCCCTTAGTGGGTGAAAAACTGTTTTTT
- | TRBJ1-2 | TRBD1 | TRBV6-1 | 13 | CASSPETGYGYTF | TGTGCCAGCAGTCCCGAGACAGGGTATGGCTACACCTTC
- | TRBJ2-2 | - | TRBV7-6 | 14 | CASKGGTNTGELFF | TGTGCCAGCAAGGGCGGGACGAACACCGGGGAGCTGTTTTTT
few | TRBJ1-5 | - | TRBV4-3 | 16 | CASSPSPSREGQPQHF | TGCGCCAGCAGCCCTAGTCCTTCGAGGGAAGGCCAGCCCCAGCATTTT